This TCR beta chain was identified during a study of brain T cells in children with intractable seizures. The V gene's germline CDR1 is LNHNV and CDR2 YYDKDF (reference sequence). V dropped 4 bases and J dropped 3; count of bases not matched to a gene: 10. The CDR3 sequence is 16 residues long. The time point: blood from clinic visit 5 months post-surgery; TSC patient then seizure free. Using immunoSEQ multiplex PCR, the repertoire was profiled, and TCRdb retains in-frame clones only, with some absent. The table has 340,000 or so clones, nearly 95% seen once; the top ten hold 5% to 7%. Sequenced here: peripheral blood, sampled more than 4 months after surgery. The genes are TRBV15 and TRBJ2-3, with 7 bases matching TRBD2. The TCR sequence derives from a boy younger than two with tuberous sclerosis and intractable seizures. The CDR3 loop is CATSKLERGGTDTQYF. For the CDR3, the DNA is TGTGCCACCAGCAAATTAGAGCGGGGCGGTACAGATACGCAGTATTTT.